This section outlines one T cell receptor (beta chain) sequence together with its context. This sample is drawn from a study of response to subunit inactivated influenza vaccine. This CDR3 has 16 residues. V was pared by 2 bases and J by 1 base, with 11 bases between. TCRdb redid the calling of the RT-PCR reads with MiXCR, one entry per CDR3 protein. The data contain roughly 650,000 distinct CDR3 sequences, 15% to 19% of them singletons. Sequencing used PBMCs from blood, obtained roughly 13 days after vaccination. This TCR came from a man aged 45 to 65 who received an inactivated influenza vaccine. The genes are TRBV23-1 and TRBJ2-2, with D possibly TRBD1 on 5 matching bases. TRBV23-1 is filed as an ORF, its function uncertain. DNA for the CDR3: TGCGCCAGCAGTCAAGTAGGCAGGGTGAACACCGGGGAGCTGTTTTTT. It encodes CASSQVGRVNTGELFF.